The subject of this entry is one TCR beta chain. What it binds is not known. V lost 0 bases, J lost 0 bases, and 2 bases stayed unmatched. The CDR3 has 15 amino acids. Germline loops: CDR1 MNHEY, CDR2 SVGAGI. The data are from a study of T cell responses to AZD1222 COVID-19 vaccine. General study findings and limits: Recipients of two AZD1222 doses showed rising Spike-specific TCR breadth and depth. No repertoire was sampled before or during the peak T cell response, only after it. Seropositive status at baseline applied to only six AZD1222 recipients.

Here immunoSEQ multiplex PCR was the method, and the copy in TCRdb shows in-frame clones only, minus some. The data hold 98,000 or so clones, with 88% observed a single time. The analysis combined second doses at about 4 or about 12 weeks. The chain uses TRBV6-5 and TRBJ2-7, with 7 positions matching TRBD2. Here the sequenced sample was peripheral blood, taken 28 days after the second AZD1222 dose. This receptor was obtained from an adult who received the AZD1222 COVID-19 vaccine. CDR3 nucleotide sequence: TGTGCCAGCAGTTACTCTGCGGGAGCCTCCTACGAGCAGTACTTC. Encoded protein: CASSYSAGASYEQYF.